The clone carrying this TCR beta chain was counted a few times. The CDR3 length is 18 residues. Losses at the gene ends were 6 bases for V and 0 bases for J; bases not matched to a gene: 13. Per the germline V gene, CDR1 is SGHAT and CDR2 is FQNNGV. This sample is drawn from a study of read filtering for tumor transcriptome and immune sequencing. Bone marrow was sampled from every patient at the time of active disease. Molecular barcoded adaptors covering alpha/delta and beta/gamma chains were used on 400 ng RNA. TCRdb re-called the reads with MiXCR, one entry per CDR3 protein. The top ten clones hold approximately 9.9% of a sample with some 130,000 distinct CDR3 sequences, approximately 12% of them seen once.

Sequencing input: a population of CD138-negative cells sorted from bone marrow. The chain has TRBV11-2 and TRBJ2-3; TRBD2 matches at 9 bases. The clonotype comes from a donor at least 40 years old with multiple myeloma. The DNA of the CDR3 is TGTGCCAGCAGTTCCAGACTAGCGGAGAAGGCTAGCACAGATACGCAGTATTTT. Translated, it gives CASSSRLAEKASTDTQYF.